These 30 T cell receptor beta chains share one sample of origin, sequenced in a study of control samples from healthy donors and cancer patients. Here immunoSEQ multiplex PCR was the method, and the copy in TCRdb shows in-frame clones only, minus some. The sample includes about 82,000 clones, just under 95% seen only once; the top ten take approximately 4.8%. Sequenced: blood. These receptors were obtained from a young woman in good health.

This chain joins TRBV19 and TRBJ1-1; possible D gene TRBD1, 5 bases. V was pared by 2 bases and J by 4 bases, with 14 bases between. This CDR3 contains 15 residues. Germline CDR1 reads LNHDA; CDR2 reads SQIVND (reference sequence). The CDR3 coding sequence is TGTGCCAGTAGTATATACATATTGGGGGGCACTGAAGCTTTCTTT. Its protein is CASSIYILGGTEAFF.

The rearrangement uses TRBV28 and TRBJ2-2; D unclear. The CDR3 runs to 11 residues. CDR1 and CDR2 (germline): MDHEN, SYDVKM. V was shortened by 4 bases and J by 4 bases, with 1 base between the two germline ends. DNA of the CDR3: TGTGCCAGCAGTTCCACCGGGGAGCTGTTTTTT. The encoded protein is CASSSTGELFF.

V usage is TRBV5-1 and J usage is TRBJ2-7; 10 bases are a match to TRBD2. This CDR3 is 16 amino acids long. Germline V CDR1 and CDR2: SGHRS, YFSETQ. V was pared by 4 bases and J by 0 bases, with 7 bases of the junction left unmatched. CDR3 nucleotide sequence: TGCGCCAGCAGCGTAATGAGACTAGCGGGCTCCTACGAGCAGTACTTC. It encodes CASSVMRLAGSYEQYF.

The count of this clone is one. The genes are TRBV28 and TRBJ1-2; no clear D gene. This CDR3 contains 13 residues. Trimming pared 2 bases from V and 8 bases from J, leaving 12 bases between. Germline V lookup: CDR1 MDHEN, CDR2 SYDVKM. The DNA for the CDR3 is TGTGCCAGCAGTTTACGTAGGGTTTCGGGCTACACCTTC. Its protein product is CASSLRRVSGYTF.

This clone was counted between two and nine times. The rearrangement joins TRBV5-6 to TRBJ1-1; D not certain. In germline, CDR1 is SGHDT, CDR2 YYEEEE. V was trimmed by 3 bases and J by 0 bases, leaving 6 bases between them. There are 13 residues in the CDR3. DNA for the CDR3: TGTGCCAGCAGCTCCCACATGAACACTGAAGCTTTCTTT. This encodes CASSSHMNTEAFF.

The table lists this clone with a count of one. This chain connects TRBV5-1 to TRBJ1-1; unclear D gene. Germline loops: CDR1 SGHRS, CDR2 YFSETQ. Trimming shortened V by 0 bases and J by 4 bases, and 13 bases separated the two germline ends. This CDR3 spans 15 amino acids. CDR3 nucleotide sequence: TGCGCCAGCAGCTTGGTTGTGGTCTCGGGCACTGAAGCTTTCTTT. Translating it yields CASSLVVVSGTEAFF.

The chain carries TRBV28 and TRBJ2-1; TRBD1 matches 8 bases. The CDR3 totals 13 residues. From germline, CDR1 is MDHEN and CDR2 SYDVKM. The ends lost 8 bases at V and 10 bases at J; junction bases unmatched: 10. The CDR3 nucleotides are TGTGCCAGCCTACTGACAGGGGTCGGGGAGCAGTTCTTC. Protein product: CASLLTGVGEQFF.

This sequence joins TRBV28 and TRBJ1-6; D call uncertain. CDR1 MDHEN and CDR2 SYDVKM come from the germline V gene. Trimming removed 6 bases at V and 5 bases at J, with 17 bases between. There are 16 residues in the CDR3. The CDR3 DNA follows: TGTGCCAGCAGACCGCATCCGGGCCCCGATAATTCACCCCTCCACTTT. The encoded protein is CASRPHPGPDNSPLHF. The full variable domain, in which reference TRBV28 and TRBJ1-6 provide the parts outside the CDR3, is DVKVTQSSRYLVKRTGEKVFLECVQDMDHENMFWYRQDPGLGLRLIYFSYDVKMKEKGDIPEGYSVSREKKERFSLILESASTNQTSMYLCASRPHPGPDNSPLHFGNGTRLTVT.

This CDR3 reads CASSSLGGGTDTQYF. The CDR3 nucleotides are TGTGCCAGCAGCTCGCTGGGCGGGGGCACAGATACGCAGTATTTT. The V call is TRBV5-8, the J call TRBJ2-3; maybe TRBD2 (6 bases). The CDR3 sequence is 15 residues long. V was cut by 3 bases and J by 1 base, with 12 bases left in between. The germline CDR1 and CDR2 sequences are SGHTS and YDEGEE.

The V and J genes are TRBV6-5 and TRBJ1-6; 10 bases align to TRBD1. The trim removed 6 bases at V and 10 bases at J, leaving 9 bases unmatched. The CDR3 totals 15 residues. The germline V gene encodes CDR1 MNHEY and CDR2 SVGAGI. The CDR3 DNA reads TGTGCCAGCAGATATAACCGGGACAGGGGATCACCCCTCCACTTT. Encoded protein: CASRYNRDRGSPLHF.

This clone was detected only a few times. Other DNA sequences in the sample encode the same CDR3. This chain links TRBV7-9 with TRBJ2-7; 7 bases line up with TRBD2. The V segment lost 2 bases and the J segment 7 bases; nucleotides outside the gene matches: 8. The length of the CDR3 is 14 residues. CDR1 SEHNR and CDR2 FQNEAQ come from the germline V gene (reference sequence). DNA of the CDR3: TGTGCCAGCAGCTTAAGAGGGGCCGGGGGGGAGCAGTACTTC. This sequence encodes CASSLRGAGGEQYF.

The chain recombines TRBV27 with TRBJ1-5; D remains unclear. This CDR3 comprises 13 residues. V was shortened by 2 bases and J by 4 bases, with 6 bases between the two germline ends. Germline CDR1 and CDR2: MNHEY and SMNVEV (reference sequence). Here the CDR3 reads CASSLHGNQPQHF. The CDR3 DNA follows: TGTGCCAGCAGTTTACACGGGAATCAGCCCCAGCATTTT.

The chain has TRBV7-8 and TRBJ2-1; 7 positions agree with TRBD1. V lost 5 bases, J lost 8 bases, and 12 bases stayed unmatched. The CDR3 is 15 amino acids. The germline V gene has CDR1 SGHVS and CDR2 FQNEAQ. CDR3 in DNA: TGTGCCAGCAGCCCCACCGGGACAGTATTCCATGAGCAGTTCTTC. Amino acid sequence: CASSPTGTVFHEQFF.

The chain has TRBV10-3 and TRBJ1-3; TRBD1 agrees at 8 bases. Germline CDR1 and CDR2: ENHRY and SYGVKD. This CDR3 contains 15 residues. V was clipped by 6 bases and J by 4 bases; unmatched bases: 8. The CDR3 DNA reads TGTGCCATCAGGACTACAGGGGGATCGGGAAACACCATATATTTT. Residues: CAIRTTGGSGNTIYF.

The genes are TRBV5-6 and TRBJ2-5; 7 nucleotides match TRBD1. The germline V gene encodes CDR1 SGHDT and CDR2 YYEEEE. CDR3 length: 14 residues. The V and J ends lost 1 base and 5 bases, in that order; junction bases with no gene match: 5. The CDR3 loop reads CASSLIGGGETQYF. CDR3 DNA sequence: TGTGCCAGCAGCTTGATAGGGGGCGGCGAGACCCAGTACTTC.

This rearrangement joins TRBV6-4 to TRBJ1-6; D call uncertain. CDR1 is MRHNA and CDR2 is SNTAGT in the germline V gene. This CDR3 has 13 amino acids. Trimming pared 2 bases from V and 4 bases from J, leaving 3 bases between. Here the CDR3 reads CASSDGYNSPLHF. CDR3 nucleotides: TGTGCCAGCAGTGACGGGTATAATTCACCCCTCCACTTT.

V gene TRBV2 combines with J gene TRBJ2-2; 8 positions match TRBD2. The trim removed 0 bases at V and 6 bases at J, leaving 0 bases unmatched. This CDR3 is 14 amino acids long. The germline gives CDR1 SNHLY, CDR2 FYNNEI. The CDR3, as DNA: TGTGCCAGCAGTGAAGCGCGGGGGGCCGGGGAGCTGTTTTTT. Translating it yields CASSEARGAGELFF. Full variable domain (outside the CDR3, taken from reference TRBV2 and TRBJ2-2): EPEVTQTPSHQVTQMGQEVILRCVPISNHLYFYWYRQILGQKVEFLVSFYNNEISEKSEIFDDQFSVERPDGSNFTLKIRSTKLEDSAMYFCASSEARGAGELFFGEGSRLTVL.

This chain links TRBV28 with TRBJ2-7; TRBD1 agrees at 7 bases. In germline, CDR1 is MDHEN, CDR2 SYDVKM. V was clipped by 8 bases and J by 3 bases; unmatched bases: 16. The CDR3 totals 16 residues. CDR3 coding DNA: TGTGCCAGCGATGGACAGGCACATTCGGGTCTCTACGAGCAGTACTTC. This codes for CASDGQAHSGLYEQYF.

The chain is built from TRBV6-1 and TRBJ1-5; D not resolved. The CDR3 has 15 amino acids. V was cut by 1 base and J by 0 bases, with 7 bases left in between. The V gene's germline CDR1 is MNHNS and CDR2 SASEGT. The CDR3 DNA follows: TGTGCCAGCAGTGAAGGCACATATAGCAATCAGCCCCAGCATTTT. Protein: CASSEGTYSNQPQHF.

The chain combines TRBV7-8 with TRBJ1-1; TRBD1 matches at 11 bases. The trim removed 2 bases at V and 5 bases at J, leaving 4 bases unmatched. Germline V CDR1 and CDR2: SGHVS, FQNEAQ. CDR3 length: 15 residues. The CDR3 region has the DNA TGTGCCAGCAGCTTAAGGACAGGGGGCGAAACTGAAGCTTTCTTT. Protein: CASSLRTGGETEAFF.

The chain carries TRBV4-3 and TRBJ2-4; D not resolved. Germline CDR1 is LGHNA and CDR2 is YSLEER. This CDR3 has 16 residues. Trimming left V 0 bases short and J 6 bases short, with 15 bases between. CDR3 sequence reads: CASSQDLTEGSNIQYF. The CDR3 DNA sequence: TGCGCCAGCAGCCAAGATTTGACCGAAGGCTCAAACATTCAGTACTTC.

The chain joins TRBV11-2 to TRBJ1-6; D is unresolved. The V end lost 4 bases, the J end lost 4 bases, and 14 bases lay between the germline ends. Germline CDR1 reads SGHAT; CDR2 reads FQNNGV. This CDR3 is 16 amino acids long. The CDR3 protein is CASSSTSSGYNSPLHF. The CDR3 bases are TGTGCCAGCAGCTCCACGTCCAGCGGGTATAATTCACCCCTCCACTTT. The full variable domain, in which reference TRBV11-2 and TRBJ1-6 provide the parts outside the CDR3, is EAGVAQSPRYKIIEKRQSVAFWCNPISGHATLYWYQQILGQGPKLLIQFQNNGVVDDSQLPKDRFSAERLKGVDSTLKIQPAKLEDSAVYLCASSSTSSGYNSPLHFGNGTRLTVT.

Turning to this clone: At one end the junction does not follow the germline gene, possibly because of a read error. V and J are TRBV28 and TRBJ2-7; 7 bases map to TRBD1. Germline-derived CDR1 and CDR2 are MDHEN and SYDVKM. CDR3 length: 13 amino acids. This CDR3 is CASSQDRSYGQYF. DNA for the CDR3: TGTGCCAGCAGTCAGGACAGGAGTTACGGGCAGTACTTC.

The genes are TRBV25-1 and TRBJ2-7; possible D gene TRBD2, 5 bases. V was clipped by 7 bases and J by 1 base, with 17 bases between them. The germline gives CDR1 MGHDK, CDR2 SYGVNS. CDR3 length equals 15 residues. For the CDR3, the DNA is TGTGCCAGCACAGATACAAGCGGCCCTTCCTACGAGCAGTACTTC. Translation gives CASTDTSGPSYEQYF.

The gene calls are TRBV7-2 and TRBJ1-4; a possible D gene is TRBD1 (5 bases). Trimming left V 1 base short and J 0 bases short, with 9 bases between. The CDR3 consists of 16 residues. The germline V gene has CDR1 SGHTA and CDR2 FQGNSA. CDR3 in amino acids: CASSLEGRTTNEKLFF. The CDR3, as DNA: TGTGCCAGCAGCTTAGAGGGACGTACAACTAATGAAAAACTGTTTTTT.

The CDR3 region is CASSYSDAGGLETQYF. CDR3 sequence (DNA): TGTGCCAGCAGTTACTCCGACGCAGGGGGCCTAGAGACCCAGTACTTC. V gene TRBV6-5 combines with J gene TRBJ2-5, with 8 nucleotides matching TRBD1. The CDR3 sequence is 16 residues long. Germline-derived CDR1 and CDR2 are MNHEY and SVGAGI. V lost 0 bases and J lost 4; bases outside the gene matches: 7.

Only one count was recorded for this clone. The V gene is TRBV27, the J gene TRBJ2-3, with 11 positions matching TRBD1. Germline-derived CDR1 and CDR2 are MNHEY and SMNVEV (reference sequence). V was clipped by 5 bases and J by 3 bases; unmatched bases: 10. This CDR3 is 17 amino acids long. This CDR3 reads CASSPISGTGGTDTQYF. In nucleotides, the CDR3 is TGTGCCAGCAGTCCCATCTCCGGGACAGGGGGAACAGATACGCAGTATTTT.

This chain joins TRBV19 and TRBJ2-3; D is uncertain. V gave up 4 bases and J gave up 6 bases, with 11 bases separating them. Per the germline V gene, CDR1 is LNHDA and CDR2 is SQIVND (reference sequence). The CDR3 totals 13 residues. CDR3 residues: CASSNRRDDTQYF. The CDR3, as DNA: TGTGCCAGTAGTAATCGAAGGGATGATACGCAGTATTTT.

V gene TRBV5-1 combines with J gene TRBJ2-7; D is tentatively TRBD1 or TRBD2 (7 bases each). Germline V gene data show CDR1 as SGHRS and CDR2 as YFSETQ. This CDR3 comprises 14 residues. V was shortened by 7 bases and J by 4 bases, with 18 bases between the two germline ends. The CDR3 is CASLGEGAPYEQYF. CDR3 DNA: TGCGCCAGCCTCGGGGAGGGGGCCCCTTACGAGCAGTACTTC.

The genes are TRBV2 and TRBJ2-1, with D tentatively TRBD1 (5 bases). This CDR3 spans 14 amino acids. V was shortened by 10 bases and J by 5 bases, with 18 bases between the two germline ends. From germline, CDR1 is SNHLY and CDR2 FYNNEI. In DNA form, the CDR3 reads TGTGCCAACCGAGTCGCCCGGACAAACAATGAGCAGTTCTTC. Translated, it gives CANRVARTNNEQFF.